These T cell receptor beta chains were read from a single sample in a study of a mutant IDH1 vaccine in newly diagnosed glioma. The assay was immunoSEQ multiplex PCR, and TCRdb's table has in-frame clones only and misses some. The sample includes around 31,000 clones, approximately 53% of them seen just once. The antigens of these receptors remain unknown. This specimen consisted of PBMCs, obtained from a glioma patient whose treatment included an IDH1 peptide vaccine. Receptors originate from a woman under 30 with glioma. The CDR3 runs from the conserved cysteine through the conserved F or W. A D gene is named only where the DNA matches it firmly. Rows give clone size only sometimes, using once, few, many, or a class for an expanded clone.

J gene	D gene	clone size	CDR3 length	V gene	CDR3 protein	CDR3 DNA
TRBJ2-3	NA	once	14	TRBV6-4	CASSEGRGTDTQYF	TGTGCCAGCAGTGAAGGCCGAGGGACAGATACGCAGTATTTT
TRBJ1-1	NA	once	11	TRBV21-1	CASSKGSEAFF	TGTGCCAGCAGCAAAGGGTCCGAAGCTTTCTTT
TRBJ2-7	NA	NA	15	TRBV5-5	CASSLGQGSSYEQYF	TGTGCCAGCAGCCTGGGTCAGGGGAGCTCCTACGAGCAGTACTTC
TRBJ2-5	NA	NA	15	TRBV4-1	CASSQTVSGGETQYF	TGCGCCAGCAGCCAAACCGTCTCCGGCGGGGAGACCCAGTACTTC
TRBJ2-2	NA	NA	13	TRBV7-2	CASSQTGIGELFF	TGTGCCAGCAGCCAAACAGGGATCGGGGAGCTGTTTTTT
TRBJ2-7	NA	NA	12	TRBV28	CASSPTSYEQYF	TGTGCCAGCAGTCCCACGTCCTACGAGCAGTACTTC
TRBJ2-7	NA	NA	11	TRBV11-1	CASSLSPGQYF	TGTGCCAGCAGCCTGTCTCCCGGGCAGTACTTC
TRBJ1-5	NA	NA	14	TRBV27	CASSFAGNNQPQHF	TGTGCCAGCAGCTTCGCAGGGAACAATCAGCCCCAGCATTTT
TRBJ1-5	NA	few	14	TRBV9	CASSTDYSNQPQHF	TGTGCCAGCAGTACAGATTATAGCAATCAGCCCCAGCATTTT
TRBJ1-5	TRBD1	NA	16	TRBV7-9	CASSGQGALSNQPQHF	TGTGCCAGCTCGGGACAGGGGGCTTTGAGCAATCAGCCCCAGCATTTT
TRBJ2-5	NA	few	14	TRBV7-2	CASSLDIGEKTQYF	TGTGCCAGCAGCTTAGATATCGGGGAAAAGACCCAGTACTTC
TRBJ2-7	NA	NA	11	TRBV6-6	CASSRGGEQYF	TGTGCCAGCAGCAGAGGGGGGGAGCAGTACTTC
TRBJ1-1	NA	NA	15	TRBV7-2	CASSLANRAHTEAFF	TGTGCCAGCAGCTTAGCGAACAGGGCCCACACTGAAGCTTTCTTT
TRBJ2-5	NA	NA	12	TRBV11-2	CASSLDTWTQYF	TGTGCCAGCAGCTTAGATACATGGACCCAGTACTTC
TRBJ1-5	NA	few	15	TRBV28	CASSLQGNSNQPQHF	TGTGCCAGCTCGCTACAGGGAAATAGCAATCAGCCCCAGCATTTT
TRBJ2-5	TRBD1	NA	15	TRBV5-1	CASSKQGAQEETQYF	TGCGCCAGCAGCAAGCAGGGGGCGCAGGAAGAGACCCAGTACTTC
TRBJ2-7	TRBD1	NA	15	TRBV9	CASSPRTGAGYEQYF	TGTGCCAGCAGCCCCAGGACAGGGGCCGGCTACGAGCAGTACTTC
TRBJ1-5	NA	NA	14	TRBV5-4	CASSLAGGNQPQHF	TGTGCCAGCAGCTTGGCCGGGGGCAATCAGCCCCAGCATTTT
TRBJ2-4	NA	NA	15	TRBV6-1	CASSERGGAKNIQYF	TGTGCCAGCAGTGAACGGGGCGGAGCCAAAAACATTCAGTACTTC
TRBJ2-1	NA	NA	12	TRBV29-1	CSVGGSIDEQFF	TGCAGCGTCGGGGGCTCGATCGATGAGCAGTTCTTC
TRBJ1-4	TRBD1	NA	17	TRBV4-3	CASSQDFGTANNEKLFF	TGCGCCAGCAGCCAAGACTTTGGGACAGCAAATAATGAAAAACTGTTTTTT
TRBJ2-2	TRBD1	NA	17	TRBV5-1	CASSWRTGFSNTGELFF	TGCGCCAGCAGCTGGAGGACAGGCTTTTCGAACACCGGGGAGCTGTTTTTT
TRBJ2-3	TRBD2	NA	15	TRBV5-1	CASSFRLAGGDTQYF	TGCGCCAGCAGCTTCAGACTAGCGGGAGGAGATACGCAGTATTTT
TRBJ1-5	NA	few	16	TRBV28	CASTLRPGGGYQPQHF	TGTGCCAGCACCTTGCGTCCGGGGGGTGGGTATCAGCCCCAGCATTTT
TRBJ1-1	NA	few	11	TRBV25-1	CASSVGGAAFF	TGTGCCAGCAGTGTGGGGGGTGCCGCTTTCTTT
TRBJ2-1	NA	NA	15	TRBV6-5	CASSLFDSSYNEQFF	TGTGCCAGCAGTCTTTTTGATAGCTCCTACAATGAGCAGTTCTTC
TRBJ1-1	NA	few	14	TRBV2	CASRTRQPSTEAFF	TGTGCCAGCAGGACCCGACAGCCGTCCACTGAAGCTTTCTTT
TRBJ2-5	NA	NA	13	TRBV7-2	CASSPAYQETQYF	TGTGCCAGCAGCCCCGCCTACCAAGAGACCCAGTACTTC
TRBJ1-5	NA	NA	18	TRBV15	CATSRDDSSGTNYKPQHF	TGTGCCACCAGCAGGGACGATTCTTCCGGGACCAATTACAAGCCCCAGCATTTT
TRBJ1-4	NA	NA	15	TRBV9	CASSVTGLSYEKLFF	TGTGCCAGCAGCGTTACTGGACTGTCCTATGAAAAACTGTTTTTT
TRBJ1-2	NA	NA	15	TRBV2	CASSEAQLGSGGYTF	TGTGCCAGCAGTGAAGCCCAACTAGGTTCGGGTGGCTACACCTTC
TRBJ2-4	NA	few	15	TRBV5-4	CASSPGHLVQNIQYF	TGTGCCAGCAGCCCGGGGCATCTTGTCCAAAACATTCAGTACTTC
TRBJ2-5	TRBD2	NA	15	TRBV5-1	CASSWSSGEQETQYF	TGCGCCAGCAGCTGGTCTAGCGGGGAGCAAGAGACCCAGTACTTC
TRBJ1-6	NA	NA	16	TRBV19	CASSSGRPRIGSPLHF	TGTGCCAGTAGTTCTGGCCGCCCCCGGATCGGTTCACCCCTCCACTTT
TRBJ2-1	TRBD2	NA	15	TRBV4-1	CASSQGSGSGNEQFF	TGCGCCAGCAGCCAAGGTAGCGGGTCGGGCAATGAGCAGTTCTTC
TRBJ2-7	TRBD1	NA	14	TRBV7-8	CASSSGQGSYEQYF	TGTGCCAGCAGTTCGGGACAGGGCTCCTACGAGCAGTACTTC
TRBJ2-5	TRBD2	NA	15	TRBV19	CASSSRTSGEETQYF	TGTGCCAGTAGTTCCAGGACTAGCGGGGAAGAGACCCAGTACTTC
TRBJ1-1	NA	NA	12	TRBV6-5	CASSPGRTEAFF	TGTGCCAGCAGCCCCGGACGCACTGAAGCTTTCTTT
TRBJ2-1	NA	few	17	TRBV7-2	CASSLVGWLSAEDEQFF	TGTGCCAGCAGCTTAGTTGGTTGGCTTAGCGCCGAGGATGAGCAGTTCTTC
TRBJ2-1	TRBD2	NA	17	TRBV9	CASSAGLADPSYNEQFF	TGTGCCAGCAGCGCGGGACTAGCGGATCCCTCCTACAATGAGCAGTTCTTC
TRBJ1-1	NA	once	15	TRBV5-1	CASSFQAALNTEAFF	TGCGCCAGCAGCTTCCAGGCCGCCCTGAACACTGAAGCTTTCTTT
TRBJ1-2	TRBD1	NA	13	TRBV7-9	CASSDYDRGGYTF	TGTGCCAGCAGCGATTATGACAGGGGAGGCTACACCTTC
TRBJ1-2	TRBD1	NA	15	TRBV19	CASSIVRDRGDGYTF	TGTGCCAGTAGTATAGTCCGGGACAGGGGGGACGGCTACACCTTC
TRBJ2-6	TRBD1	NA	17	TRBV5-6	CASSYLQGAGGANVLTF	TGTGCCAGCAGTTACTTACAGGGGGCGGGTGGGGCCAACGTCCTGACTTTC
TRBJ1-4	NA	NA	14	TRBV5-5	CASSLDSLREKLFF	TGTGCCAGCAGCTTGGATTCCCTCCGGGAAAAACTGTTTTTT
TRBJ1-2	TRBD1	few	17	TRBV13	CASSQGDAPDSNYGYTF	TGTGCCAGCAGCCAGGGGGACGCACCCGACTCTAACTATGGCTACACCTTC
TRBJ1-1	NA	NA	15	TRBV19	CASSIVNSQNTEAFF	TGTGCCAGTAGTATAGTTAACAGCCAGAACACTGAAGCTTTCTTT
TRBJ1-5	NA	NA	12	TRBV7-8	CASSLVKGPQHF	TGTGCCAGCAGCTTAGTAAAAGGGCCCCAGCATTTT
TRBJ2-5	NA	NA	11	TRBV6-1	CASSETETQYF	TGTGCCAGCAGTGAAACGGAGACCCAGTACTTC
TRBJ2-3	NA	once	20	TRBV18	CASSGAPRMGPLSRTDTQYF	TGTGCCAGCTCGGGTGCCCCACGGATGGGACCCCTCAGTCGCACAGATACGCAGTATTTT
TRBJ2-7	NA	few	14	TRBV27	CASRRKDVLGEQYF	TGTGCCAGCAGACGAAAGGACGTTTTGGGAGAGCAGTACTTC
TRBJ2-3	TRBD2	NA	14	TRBV19	CASSTKRDTDTQYF	TGTGCCAGTAGTACTAAGCGGGACACAGATACGCAGTATTTT
TRBJ2-7	TRBD1	NA	15	TRBV10-3	CATTGRTGRSYEQYF	TGTGCCACCACGGGAAGGACAGGGAGGTCCTACGAGCAGTACTTC